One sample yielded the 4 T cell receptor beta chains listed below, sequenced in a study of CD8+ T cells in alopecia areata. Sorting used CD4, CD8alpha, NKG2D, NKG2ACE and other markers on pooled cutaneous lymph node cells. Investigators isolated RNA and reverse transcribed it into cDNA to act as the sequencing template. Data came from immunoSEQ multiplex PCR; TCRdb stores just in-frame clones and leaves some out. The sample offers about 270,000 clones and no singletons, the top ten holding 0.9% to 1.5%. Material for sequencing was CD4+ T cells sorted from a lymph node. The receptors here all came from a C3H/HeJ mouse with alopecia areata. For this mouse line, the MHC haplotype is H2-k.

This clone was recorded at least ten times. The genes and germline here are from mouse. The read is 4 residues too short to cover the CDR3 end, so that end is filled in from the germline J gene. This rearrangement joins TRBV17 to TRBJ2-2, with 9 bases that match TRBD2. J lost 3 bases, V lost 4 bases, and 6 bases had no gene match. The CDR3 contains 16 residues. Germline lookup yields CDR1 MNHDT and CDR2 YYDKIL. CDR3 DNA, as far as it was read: TGTGCTAGCAGTACTCCGCTGGGGGGGTACACCGGG. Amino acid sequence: CASSTPLGGYTG. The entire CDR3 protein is CASSTPLGGYTGQLYF.

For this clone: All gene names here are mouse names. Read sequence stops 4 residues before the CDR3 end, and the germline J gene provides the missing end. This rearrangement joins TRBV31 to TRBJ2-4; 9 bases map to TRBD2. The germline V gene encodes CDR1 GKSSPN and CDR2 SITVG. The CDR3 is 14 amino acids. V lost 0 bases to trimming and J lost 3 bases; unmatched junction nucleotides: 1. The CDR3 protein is CAWSLGLGQNTLYF. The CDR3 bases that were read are TGTGCCTGGAGTCTGGGACTGGGACAAAAC.

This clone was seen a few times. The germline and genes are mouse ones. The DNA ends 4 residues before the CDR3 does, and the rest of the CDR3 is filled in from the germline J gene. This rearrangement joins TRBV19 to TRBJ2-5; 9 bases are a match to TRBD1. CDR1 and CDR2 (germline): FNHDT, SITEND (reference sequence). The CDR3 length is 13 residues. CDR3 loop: CARRDREEDTQYF. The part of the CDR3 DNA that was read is TGTGCCAGGAGGGACAGGGAAGAAGAC.

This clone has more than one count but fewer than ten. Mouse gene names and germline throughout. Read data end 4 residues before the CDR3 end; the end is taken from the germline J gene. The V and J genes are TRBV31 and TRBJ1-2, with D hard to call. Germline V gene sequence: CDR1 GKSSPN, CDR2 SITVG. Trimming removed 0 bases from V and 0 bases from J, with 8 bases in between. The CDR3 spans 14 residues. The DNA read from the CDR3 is TGTGCCTGGAGTCTGGCAGATGCAAACTCC. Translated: CAWSLADANS. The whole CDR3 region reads CAWSLADANSDYTF.